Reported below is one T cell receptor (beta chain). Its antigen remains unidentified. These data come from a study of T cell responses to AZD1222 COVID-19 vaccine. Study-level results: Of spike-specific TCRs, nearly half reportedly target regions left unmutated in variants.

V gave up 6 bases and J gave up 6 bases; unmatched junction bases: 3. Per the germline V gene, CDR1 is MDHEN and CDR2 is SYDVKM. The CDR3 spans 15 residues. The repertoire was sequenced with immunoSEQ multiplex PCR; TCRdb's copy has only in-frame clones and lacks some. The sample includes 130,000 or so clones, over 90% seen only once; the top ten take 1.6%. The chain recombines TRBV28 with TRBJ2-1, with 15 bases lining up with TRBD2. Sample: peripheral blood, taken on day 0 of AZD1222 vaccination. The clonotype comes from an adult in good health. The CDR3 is CASRGLAGGTNEQFF. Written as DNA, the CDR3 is TGTGCCAGCAGGGGACTAGCGGGAGGCACCAATGAGCAGTTCTTC.